This is a list of T cell receptor beta chains from one sample in a study of regulatory T cells in long-lasting Graves disease. TCRdb used MiXCR to reprocess the multiplex PCR reads, holding one entry per CDR3 protein. The sample contains 430,000 or so distinct CDR3 sequences, around a fifth of which appear only once. The material was peripheral blood mononuclear cells (PBMCs), obtained when the disease was refractory, from a patient treated with antithyroid drugs. Source of these receptors: a female donor with Graves disease. The CDR3 runs from the conserved cysteine through the conserved F or W. Fields, in order: CDR3 protein, CDR3 DNA, clone size, J gene, CDR3 length, V gene, D gene. A D gene is named only where the DNA matches it firmly. Size tells how often a clone was seen (once, few, many) or the class of an expanded clone, and some rows leave it out.

CASSADRGTGETQYF TGTGCCAGCAGCGCCGACAGGGGCACGGGGGAGACCCAGTACTTC many TRBJ2-5 15 TRBV7-7 TRBD1
CVSRPGKSYEQYF TGTGTCAGCCGGCCGGGGAAATCCTACGAGCAGTACTTC many TRBJ2-7 13 TRBV7-2 .
CASTGDGNTEAFF TGCGCCAGCACAGGGGACGGGAACACTGAAGCTTTCTTT . TRBJ1-1 13 TRBV5-1 .
CASSIAGGPYEQYF TGTGCCAGTAGTATAGCGGGAGGGCCCTACGAGCAGTACTTC . TRBJ2-7 14 TRBV19 TRBD2
CASSTPGTDLQETQYF TGCGCCAGCAGCACCCCTGGGACAGACTTACAAGAGACCCAGTACTTC . TRBJ2-5 16 TRBV5-1 TRBD1
CASSFRGQNTEAFF TGTGCCAGCAGTTTTCGGGGACAGAACACTGAAGCTTTCTTT many TRBJ1-1 14 TRBV28 .
CSVGGNNEQFF TGCAGCGTTGGAGGGAACAATGAGCAGTTCTTC . TRBJ2-1 11 TRBV29-1 .
CASSGRQYHEAFF TGTGCCAGCAGTGGGAGACAGTACCATGAAGCTTTCTTT many TRBJ1-1 13 TRBV25-1 .
CSSRDRETYEQYF TGCAGTTCCCGGGACAGGGAAACCTACGAGCAGTACTTC few TRBJ2-7 13 TRBV20-1 TRBD1
CSARRDRQQLEAFF TGCAGTGCTCGCCGGGACCGCCAGCAGCTTGAAGCTTTCTTT many TRBJ1-1 14 TRBV20-1 .
CASSFGHAGTEAFF TGTGCCAGCAGTTTCGGACACGCTGGCACTGAAGCTTTCTTT many TRBJ1-1 14 TRBV28 .
CASSSVQARGELFF TGTGCCAGTAGTAGCGTCCAGGCCCGTGGGGAACTGTTTTTT . TRBJ1-4 14 TRBV19 .
CASIPTTGGFTDTQYF TGTGCCAGCATCCCAACAACGGGGGGTTTCACAGATACGCAGTATTTT . TRBJ2-3 16 TRBV28 TRBD2
CASSYHKTGQETQYF TGTGCCAGCAGTTACCACAAAACGGGCCAAGAGACCCAGTACTTC many TRBJ2-5 15 TRBV6-5 .
CASSLWGQGITDTQYF TGTGCCAGCAGTTTATGGGGGCAGGGAATCACAGATACGCAGTATTTT few TRBJ2-3 16 TRBV28 .
CASKPGGYWNEKLFF TGTGCCAGCAAGCCAGGGGGCTATTGGAATGAAAAACTGTTTTTT many TRBJ1-4 15 TRBV28 TRBD1
CATSYGSYEQYF TGTGCCACCAGTTACGGCTCCTACGAGCAGTACTTC many TRBJ2-7 12 TRBV28 .
CASSLGGAMNTEAFF TGTGCCAGCAGCTTAGGGGGAGCTATGAACACTGAAGCTTTCTTT many TRBJ1-1 15 TRBV7-2 .
CASSLGLAGQETQYF TGTGCCAGCAGCTTAGGCCTAGCGGGACAAGAGACCCAGTACTTC many TRBJ2-5 15 TRBV11-2 TRBD2
CATKRGGTDTQYF TGTGCCACCAAGAGGGGGGGCACTGATACGCAGTATTTT . TRBJ2-3 13 TRBV27 .
CASSWAADSNQPQHF TGTGCCAGTAGTTGGGCAGCTGATAGCAATCAGCCCCAGCATTTT . TRBJ1-5 15 TRBV19 .
CSAKNPGTGGYTF TGCAGTGCTAAAAATCCAGGGACAGGCGGCTACACCTTC many TRBJ1-2 13 TRBV20-1 TRBD1
CASSSSGNVLTF TGTGCCAGCAGTTCCTCCGGCAACGTCCTGACTTTC . TRBJ2-6 12 TRBV25-1 .
CASSVTGTGTYEQYF TGTGCCAGCAGTGTAACCGGGACAGGGACCTACGAGCAGTACTTC many TRBJ2-7 15 TRBV28 TRBD1
CASSLGDRGSYNEQFF TGTGCCAGCAGTTTGGGGGACAGGGGGTCGTACAATGAGCAGTTCTTC few TRBJ2-1 16 TRBV27 TRBD1
CSAFETGLFGELFF TGCAGCGCCTTCGAGACAGGGCTGTTCGGGGAGCTGTTTTTT few TRBJ2-2 14 TRBV29-1 TRBD1
CASSPPGTNYGYTF TGTGCCAGCAGCCCCCCCGGTACTAACTATGGCTACACCTTC many TRBJ1-2 14 TRBV28 .
CASSTGQGKNTGELFF TGTGCCAGCAGCACCGGACAGGGGAAGAACACCGGGGAGCTGTTTTTT . TRBJ2-2 16 TRBV6-1 TRBD1
CASRASLGLGIVSRTDTQYF TGTGCCAGCAGGGCCTCCCTGGGACTAGGGATTGTTAGTAGGACAGATACGCAGTATTTT few TRBJ2-3 20 TRBV28 TRBD2
CASIKATGPGNSPLHF TGTGCCAGCATAAAGGCCACAGGGCCCGGGAATTCACCCCTCCACTTT . TRBJ1-6 16 TRBV2 .
CASSPPWQSNTGELFF TGTGCCAGCTCACCACCGTGGCAGTCGAACACCGGGGAGCTGTTTTTT . TRBJ2-2 16 TRBV18 .
CAWSISGTGSGGYTF TGTGCCTGGAGTATCTCCGGGACAGGGTCAGGTGGCTACACCTTC many TRBJ1-2 15 TRBV30 TRBD1
CASGPGTDGSGYTF TGTGCCAGCGGACCCGGGACAGATGGCTCGGGCTACACCTTC . TRBJ1-2 14 TRBV28 TRBD1
CSARVASEQYF TGCAGTGCTAGAGTAGCAAGTGAGCAGTACTTC many TRBJ2-7 11 TRBV20-1 .
CASSEDSGFFYNEQFF TGTGCCAGCAGTGAAGATAGCGGGTTCTTCTACAATGAGCAGTTCTTC . TRBJ2-1 16 TRBV6-1 TRBD2
CSVRQTLNEKLFF TGCAGCGTTCGACAGACCCTTAATGAAAAACTGTTTTTT . TRBJ1-4 13 TRBV29-1 .
CATSRAQTPQFGTQYF TGTGCCACCAGCAGAGCTCAGACCCCCCAATTCGGGACCCAGTACTTC . TRBJ2-5 16 TRBV15 .
CASSLSLGLVGTGELFF TGTGCCAGCAGTTTATCGTTGGGGCTAGTCGGCACCGGGGAGCTGTTTTTT . TRBJ2-2 17 TRBV28 .
CATTGAGGLSYEQYF TGTGCCACCACGGGAGCGGGAGGCCTCTCCTACGAGCAGTACTTC . TRBJ2-7 15 TRBV2 TRBD2
CASSEGLAAHEQYF TGTGCCAGCAGCGAGGGACTAGCGGCCCACGAGCAGTACTTC few TRBJ2-7 14 TRBV5-4 TRBD2